Sequencing of this TCR beta chain was carried out in a study of beta chain features in type 1 diabetes. Study findings and constraints: TCRB CDR3s from Type 1 diabetes patients were moderately but significantly shorter in all four CD4+ subsets.

The CDR3 contains 13 residues. Trimming stripped 4 bases from V and 0 bases from J, with 6 bases between. Germline assignment: CDR1 MDHEN and CDR2 SYDVKM. On this clone itself: Its antigen is as yet unknown.

Expressed TCRB transcripts were sequenced, since all the RNA that had been isolated was reverse transcribed. Assay used: immunoSEQ multiplex PCR; TCRdb lists only in-frame clones, some missing. Of 250,000 to 300,000 clones listed, roughly an eighth are singletons. V usage is TRBV28 and J usage is TRBJ1-2; no definite D call. The sequence was collected from a man aged 30 to 45 with type 1 diabetes. Sequenced sample: naive CD4+ T cells from blood. The DNA for the CDR3 is TGTGCCAGCAGTTCCCCAGCTAACTATGGCTACACCTTC. Protein sequence: CASSSPANYGYTF.